The entry below gives a single TCR beta chain sequence along with its context. This entry comes from a study of human T cells and chemical hapten exposure. At the level of the study: Weekly diphenylcyclopropenone doses were given to patients' scalps across the approximately 24-week study. The patient population, which was mostly female, had alopecia areata, totalis or universalis.

CDR3 length equals 16 residues. With 0 bases clipped from V and 3 bases from J, the junction kept 3 bases outside the gene matches. CDR1 MNHEY and CDR2 SMNVEV come from the germline V gene (reference sequence). Time point: patch test 2, 6 weeks after DPC sensitization. Treatment noted: therapeutic diphenylcyclopropenone sensitization with weekly scalp DPC. From the RACE reads, TCRdb called clonotypes with MiXCR, one entry per CDR3 protein. The sample holds about 380,000 distinct CDR3 sequences, about 6% seen once. Material: whole blood, obtained in connection with sensitization to the hapten diphenylcyclopropenone (DPC). The chain carries TRBV27 and TRBJ1-5, with 9 nucleotides matching TRBD1. The sequence was collected from a woman between 18 and 29 years old with alopecia areata. Some clones in this sample may be carry-over from other donors' samples. The CDR3 protein is CASSLSGQGPNQPQHF. CDR3 bases: TGTGCCAGCAGTTTATCGGGACAGGGCCCCAATCAGCCCCAGCATTTT.